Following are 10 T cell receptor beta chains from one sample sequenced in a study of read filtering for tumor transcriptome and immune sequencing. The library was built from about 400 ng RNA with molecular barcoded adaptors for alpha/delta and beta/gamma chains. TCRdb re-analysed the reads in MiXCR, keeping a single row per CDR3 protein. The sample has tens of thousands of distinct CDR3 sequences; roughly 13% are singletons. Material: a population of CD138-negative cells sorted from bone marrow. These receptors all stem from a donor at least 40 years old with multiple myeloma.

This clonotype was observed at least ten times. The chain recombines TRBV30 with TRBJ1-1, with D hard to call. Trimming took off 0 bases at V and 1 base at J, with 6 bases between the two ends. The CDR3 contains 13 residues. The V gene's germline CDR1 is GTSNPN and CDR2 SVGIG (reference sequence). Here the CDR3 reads CAWSVSENTEAFF. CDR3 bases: TGTGCCTGGAGTGTGTCAGAGAACACTGAAGCTTTCTTT.

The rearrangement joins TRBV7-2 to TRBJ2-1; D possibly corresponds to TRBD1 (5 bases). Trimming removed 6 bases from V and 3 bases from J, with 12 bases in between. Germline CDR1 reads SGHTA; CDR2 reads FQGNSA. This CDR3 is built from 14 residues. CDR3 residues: CASRAGADYNEQFF. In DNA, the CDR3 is TGTGCCAGCAGGGCTGGGGCGGACTACAATGAGCAGTTCTTC.

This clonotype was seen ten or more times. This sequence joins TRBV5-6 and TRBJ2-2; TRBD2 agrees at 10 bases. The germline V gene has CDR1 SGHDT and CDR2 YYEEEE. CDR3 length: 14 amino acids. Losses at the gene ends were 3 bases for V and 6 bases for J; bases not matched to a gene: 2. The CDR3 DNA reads TGTGCCAGCAGCTACGGACTAGCGGCCGGGGAGCTGTTTTTT. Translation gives CASSYGLAAGELFF.

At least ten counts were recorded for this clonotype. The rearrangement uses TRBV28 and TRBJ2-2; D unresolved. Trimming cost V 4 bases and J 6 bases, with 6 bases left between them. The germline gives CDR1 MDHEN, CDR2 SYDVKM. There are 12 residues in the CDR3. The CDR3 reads CASSSGAGELFF. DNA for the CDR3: TGTGCCAGCAGTTCCGGAGCCGGGGAGCTGTTTTTT.

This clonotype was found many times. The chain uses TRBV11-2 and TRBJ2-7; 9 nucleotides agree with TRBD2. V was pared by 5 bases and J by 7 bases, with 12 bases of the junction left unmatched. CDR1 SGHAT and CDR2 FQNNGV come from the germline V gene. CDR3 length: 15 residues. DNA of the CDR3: TGTGCCAGCAGCAGGGGTCCCAGCGGGAGGCTTGAGCAGTACTTC. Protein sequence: CASSRGPSGRLEQYF.

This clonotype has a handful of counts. The CDR3 loop reads CASSTGTPSSYEQYF. In DNA form, the CDR3 reads TGTGCCAGCAGTACCGGGACTCCGAGCTCCTACGAGCAGTACTTC. The V and J genes are TRBV6-2 or TRBV6-3 and TRBJ2-7; possible D gene TRBD2, 6 bases. The CDR3 loop spans 15 amino acids. V gave up 5 bases and J gave up 0 bases, with 14 bases separating them. The germline V gene has CDR1 MNHEY and CDR2 SVGEGT.

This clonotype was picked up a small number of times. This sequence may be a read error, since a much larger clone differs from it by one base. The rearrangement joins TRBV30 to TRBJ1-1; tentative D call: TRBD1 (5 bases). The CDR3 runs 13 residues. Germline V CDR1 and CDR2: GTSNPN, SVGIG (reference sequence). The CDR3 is CASGRDQNTEALF. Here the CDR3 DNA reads TGTGCCAGCGGAAGGGACCAGAACACTGAAGCTCTCTTT. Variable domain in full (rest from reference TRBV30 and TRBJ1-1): SQTIHQWPATLVQPVGSPLSLECTVEGTSNPNLYWYRQAAGRGLQLLFYSVGIGQISSEVPQNLSASRPQDRQFILSSKKLLLSDSGFYLCASGRDQNTEALFGQGTRLTVV.

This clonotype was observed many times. The CDR3 region is CASSPRGDPYYEQYF. CDR3 in DNA: TGCGCCAGCAGCCCCAGGGGGGACCCTTACTACGAGCAGTACTTC. The chain combines TRBV5-1 with TRBJ2-7; D may be TRBD1 (7 bases). V was cut by 4 bases and J by 3 bases, with 17 bases left in between. The CDR3 loop spans 15 amino acids. The germline CDR1 and CDR2 sequences are SGHRS and YFSETQ.

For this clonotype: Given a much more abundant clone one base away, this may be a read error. The CDR3 sequence: CASSLHTGPYNEQFF. As DNA, the CDR3 is TGCGCCAGCAGCTTGCATACCGGCCCCTACAATGAGCAGTTCTTC. The V and J genes are TRBV5-1 and TRBJ2-1, with D uncertain. The ends were cut back, 1 base at V and 2 bases at J, with 10 bases in the middle. The CDR3 length is 15 residues. The germline V gene has CDR1 SGHRS and CDR2 YFSETQ.

The CDR3 coding sequence is TGTGCCAGCAGTTGGGACTACCCGACAGATACGCAGTATTTT. It yields the protein CASSWDYPTDTQYF. The chain employs TRBV6-2 or TRBV6-3 and TRBJ2-3; TRBD2 aligns across 7 bases. Germline V gives CDR1 MNHEY, CDR2 SVGEGT. The CDR3 sequence is 14 residues long. With V trimmed by 4 bases and J by 3 bases, 4 bases remained unmatched.